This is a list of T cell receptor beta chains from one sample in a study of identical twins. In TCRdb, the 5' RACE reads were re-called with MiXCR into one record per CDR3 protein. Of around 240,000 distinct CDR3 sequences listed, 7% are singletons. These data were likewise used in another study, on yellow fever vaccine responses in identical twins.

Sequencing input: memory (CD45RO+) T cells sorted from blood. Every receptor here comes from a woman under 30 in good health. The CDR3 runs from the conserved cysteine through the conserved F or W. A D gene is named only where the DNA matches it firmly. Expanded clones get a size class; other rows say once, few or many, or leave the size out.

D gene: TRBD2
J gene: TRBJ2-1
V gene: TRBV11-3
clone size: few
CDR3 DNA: TGTGCCAGCAGCCCTGGACTAGCGGGACGTTACAATGAGCAGTTCTTC
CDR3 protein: CASSPGLAGRYNEQFF

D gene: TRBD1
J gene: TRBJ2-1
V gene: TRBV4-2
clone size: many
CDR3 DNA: TGTGCCAGCAGCCAAGAGACAGGGGCCTTTAATGAGCAGTTCTTC
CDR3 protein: CASSQETGAFNEQFF

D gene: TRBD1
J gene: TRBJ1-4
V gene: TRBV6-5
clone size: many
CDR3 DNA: TGTGCCAGCAGTTACCGTCCCGGGACAGGGGGAGAAAAACTGTTTTTT
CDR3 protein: CASSYRPGTGGEKLFF

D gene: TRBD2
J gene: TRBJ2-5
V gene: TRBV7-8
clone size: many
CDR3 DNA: TGTGCCAGCAGCGACGGACTAGCGACGGGGGAGACCCAGTACTTC
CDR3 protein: CASSDGLATGETQYF

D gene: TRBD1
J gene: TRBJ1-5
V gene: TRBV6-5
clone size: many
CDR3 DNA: TGTGCCAGCTGGAGGGGGCAGGGGCCCCAGCATTTT
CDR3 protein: CASWRGQGPQHF

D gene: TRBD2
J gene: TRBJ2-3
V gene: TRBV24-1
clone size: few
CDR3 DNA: TGTGCCACCAGTCCCCTAGCGGGAGCCGAAGATACGCAGTATTTT
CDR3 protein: CATSPLAGAEDTQYF

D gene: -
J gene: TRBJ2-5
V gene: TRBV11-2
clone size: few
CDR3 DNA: TGTGCCAGCAGCTTTAGCGGACGGGAGACCCAGTACTTC
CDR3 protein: CASSFSGRETQYF

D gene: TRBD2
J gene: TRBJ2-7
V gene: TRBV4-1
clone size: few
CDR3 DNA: TGCGCCAGCAGCCAGGGGGGGGGTTTCGTATCCTACGAGCAGTACTTC
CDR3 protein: CASSQGGGFVSYEQYF

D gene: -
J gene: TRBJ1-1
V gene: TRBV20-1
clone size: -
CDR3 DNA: TGCAGTGCCCCGTCGGGACGCAAGAACACTGAAGCTTTCTTT
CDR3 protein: CSAPSGRKNTEAFF

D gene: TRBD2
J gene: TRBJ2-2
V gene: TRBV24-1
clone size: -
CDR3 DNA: TGTGCCACCAGTGATTTGACTAGCGGGGCCCGGAGGACCGGGGAGCTGTTTTTT
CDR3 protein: CATSDLTSGARRTGELFF

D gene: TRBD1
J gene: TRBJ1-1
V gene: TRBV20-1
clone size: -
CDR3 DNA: TGCAGTGCCTCGGACAGGTGGGACACTGAAGCTTTCTTT
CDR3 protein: CSASDRWDTEAFF

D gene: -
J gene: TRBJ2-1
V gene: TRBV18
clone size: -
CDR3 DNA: TGTGCCAGCTCACCACCTTCTCGCAGGGAGCAGTTCTTC
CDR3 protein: CASSPPSRREQFF

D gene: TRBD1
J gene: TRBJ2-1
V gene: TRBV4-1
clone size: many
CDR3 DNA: TGCGCCAGCAGCCAAGAGGTACAGGGGGCCCCGGGTGAGCAGTTCTTC
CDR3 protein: CASSQEVQGAPGEQFF

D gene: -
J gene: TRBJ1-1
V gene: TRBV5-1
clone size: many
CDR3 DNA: TGCGCCAGCAGCTTAAGCCCGATGGACACTGAAGCTTTCTTT
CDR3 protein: CASSLSPMDTEAFF

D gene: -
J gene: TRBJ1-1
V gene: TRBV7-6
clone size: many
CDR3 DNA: TGTGCCAGCAGCTCCCGGTACAGGGACCCTGAAGCTTTCTTT
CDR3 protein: CASSSRYRDPEAFF

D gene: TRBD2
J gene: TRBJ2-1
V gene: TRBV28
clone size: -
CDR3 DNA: TGTGCCAGCACCTTTAGCGGGACTTACAATGAGCAGTTCTTC
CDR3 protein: CASTFSGTYNEQFF

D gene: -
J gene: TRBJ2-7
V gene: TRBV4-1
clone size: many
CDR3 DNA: TGCGCCAGCAGCCAAGAAGATTTTCTAGGGAACCGCTACGAGCAGTACTTC
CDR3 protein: CASSQEDFLGNRYEQYF

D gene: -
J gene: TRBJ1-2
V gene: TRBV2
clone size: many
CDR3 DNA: TGTGCCAGCAGCACCGAGCCCCAAGAAGGCTACACCTTC
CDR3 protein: CASSTEPQEGYTF

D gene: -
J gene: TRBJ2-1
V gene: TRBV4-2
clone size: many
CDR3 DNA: TGTGCCAGCAGCCAAATACGGGCTAGAATGAATTTGGGATACAATGAGCAGTTCTTC
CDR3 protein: CASSQIRARMNLGYNEQFF

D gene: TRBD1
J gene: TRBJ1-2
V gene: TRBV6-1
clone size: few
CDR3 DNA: TGTGCCAGCGCCACAGGGGCTAACTATGGCTACACCTTC
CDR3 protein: CASATGANYGYTF

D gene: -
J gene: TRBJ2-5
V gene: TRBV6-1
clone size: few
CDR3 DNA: TGTGCCAGCAGTGAAGCGCAGTGGGGTCCGGAGACCCAGTACTTC
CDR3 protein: CASSEAQWGPETQYF

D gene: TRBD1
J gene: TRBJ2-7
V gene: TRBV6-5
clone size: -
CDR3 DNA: TGTGCCAGCAGTTACTCAGGGGGCAACTACGAGCAGTACTTC
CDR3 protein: CASSYSGGNYEQYF

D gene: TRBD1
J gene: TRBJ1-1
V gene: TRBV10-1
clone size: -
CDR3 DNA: TGCGCCAGCAGCCCTACTCGGACAGGGAACACTGAAGCTTTCTTT
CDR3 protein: CASSPTRTGNTEAFF

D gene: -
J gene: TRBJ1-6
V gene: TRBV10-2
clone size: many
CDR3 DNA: TGCGCCAGCGGACCCCAGTCCAGGGTTAATTCACCCCTCCACTTT
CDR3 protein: CASGPQSRVNSPLHF

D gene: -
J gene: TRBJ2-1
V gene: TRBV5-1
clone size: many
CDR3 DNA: TGCGCCAGCAGCCCTTTGAGCCAGAGTTACAATGAGCAGTTCTTC
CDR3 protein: CASSPLSQSYNEQFF

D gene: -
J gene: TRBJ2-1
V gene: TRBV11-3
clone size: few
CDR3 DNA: TGTGCCAGCAGCCCAGAGGGCCACGGTGAGCAGTTCTTC
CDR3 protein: CASSPEGHGEQFF

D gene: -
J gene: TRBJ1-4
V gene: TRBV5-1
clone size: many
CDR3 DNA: TGCGCCAGCAGCCCCTGGACGGCGGACGAAAAACTGTTTTTT
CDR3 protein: CASSPWTADEKLFF

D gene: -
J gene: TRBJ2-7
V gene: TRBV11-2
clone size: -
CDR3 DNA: TGTGCCAGCAGCTTAGATCAGGTTGGGGGCGAGCAGTACTTC
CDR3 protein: CASSLDQVGGEQYF

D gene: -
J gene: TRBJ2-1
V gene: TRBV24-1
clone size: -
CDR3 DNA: TGTGCCACCAGTGATTTGCTGGGGGGGCCGGCTGAGCAGTTCTTC
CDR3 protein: CATSDLLGGPAEQFF

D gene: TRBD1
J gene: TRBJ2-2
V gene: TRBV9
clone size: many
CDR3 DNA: TGTGCCAGCAGCTCGTCCCAGGGGGCCAACACCGGGGAGCTGTTTTTT
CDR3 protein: CASSSSQGANTGELFF

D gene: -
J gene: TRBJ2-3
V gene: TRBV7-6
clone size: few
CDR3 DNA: TGTGCCAGCAGCCCCTCCCAGCTTCAGACGCAGTATTTT
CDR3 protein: CASSPSQLQTQYF

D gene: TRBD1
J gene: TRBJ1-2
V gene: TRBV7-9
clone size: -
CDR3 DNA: TGTGCCAGCAGCCCTGGGACAGGGAGGGTGTATGGCTACACCTTC
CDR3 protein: CASSPGTGRVYGYTF

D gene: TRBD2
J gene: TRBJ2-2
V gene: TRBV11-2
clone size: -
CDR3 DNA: TGTGCCAGCAGCCCGGGGGGACTAGCGGGGGGAGGCACCGGGGAGCTGTTTTTT
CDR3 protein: CASSPGGLAGGGTGELFF

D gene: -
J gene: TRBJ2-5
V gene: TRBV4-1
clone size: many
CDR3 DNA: TGCGCCAGCAGCCAAGTAATCCTCACGGAGACCCAGTACTTC
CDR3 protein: CASSQVILTETQYF

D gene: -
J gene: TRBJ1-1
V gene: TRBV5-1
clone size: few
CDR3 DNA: TGCGCCAGCAGACCTGGGACCGGGGAGCGCAACACTGAAGCTTTCTTT
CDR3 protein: CASRPGTGERNTEAFF

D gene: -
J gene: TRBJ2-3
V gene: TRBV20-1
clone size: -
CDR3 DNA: TGCAGTGCTAGAGGAGACCTACTAGGCCTTTTTCCCACAGATACGCAGTATTTT
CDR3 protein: CSARGDLLGLFPTDTQYF

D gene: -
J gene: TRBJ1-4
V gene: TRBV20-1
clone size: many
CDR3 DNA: TGCAGTGCTAGAGATCCTGATGGGTATACTAATGAAAAACTGTTTTTT
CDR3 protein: CSARDPDGYTNEKLFF

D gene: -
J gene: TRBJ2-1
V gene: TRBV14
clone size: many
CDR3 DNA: TGTGCCAGCAGCCCAAGAGGACCAATCCTATACAATGAGCAGTTCTTC
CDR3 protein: CASSPRGPILYNEQFF

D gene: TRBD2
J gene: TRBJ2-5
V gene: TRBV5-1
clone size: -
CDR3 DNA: TGCGCCAGCACCCCGGGCGAGGTAGCGGGCGAGACCCAGTACTTC
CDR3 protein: CASTPGEVAGETQYF

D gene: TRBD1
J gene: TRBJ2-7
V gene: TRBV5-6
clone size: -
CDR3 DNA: TGTGCCAGCAGCTTGGGACCCGGGACAGGAGGCGTCTCCTACGAGCAGTACTTC
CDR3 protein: CASSLGPGTGGVSYEQYF

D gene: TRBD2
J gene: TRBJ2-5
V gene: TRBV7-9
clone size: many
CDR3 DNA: TGTGCCAGCAGCGATAGCGGGGGTGAGACCCAGTACTTC
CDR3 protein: CASSDSGGETQYF

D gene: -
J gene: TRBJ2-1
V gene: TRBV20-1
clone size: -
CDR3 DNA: TGCAGTGCCCGCCGGAAAAACTCCTACAATGAGCAGTTCTTC
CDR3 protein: CSARRKNSYNEQFF

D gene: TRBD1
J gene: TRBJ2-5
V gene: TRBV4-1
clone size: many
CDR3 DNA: TGCGCCAGCAGCCACAAGCGACAGGGGGTGGAAGAGACCCAGTACTTC
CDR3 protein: CASSHKRQGVEETQYF

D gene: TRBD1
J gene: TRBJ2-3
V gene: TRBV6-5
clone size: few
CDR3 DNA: TGTGCCAGCAGTTACCTTACACCGGGACAGGGGGCCGGGACAGATACGCAGTATTTT
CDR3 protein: CASSYLTPGQGAGTDTQYF

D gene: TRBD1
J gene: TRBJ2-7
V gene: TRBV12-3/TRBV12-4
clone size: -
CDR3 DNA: TGTGCCAGCAGTCGGACAGGGAGGTACGAGCAGTACTTC
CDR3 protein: CASSRTGRYEQYF

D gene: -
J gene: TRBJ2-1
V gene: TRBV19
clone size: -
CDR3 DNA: TGTGCCACCACGACCTACAATGAGCAGTTCTTC
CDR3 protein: CATTTYNEQFF

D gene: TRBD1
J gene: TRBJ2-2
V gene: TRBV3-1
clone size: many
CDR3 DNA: TGTGCCAGCAGCCCTCCCCCCCGGACAGGGCAAACCGGGGAGCTGTTTTTT
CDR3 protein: CASSPPPRTGQTGELFF

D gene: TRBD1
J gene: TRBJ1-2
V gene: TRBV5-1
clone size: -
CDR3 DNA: TGCGCCAGCAGCCCAGGTTCGAGGGACAGCAATTATGGCTACACCTTC
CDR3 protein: CASSPGSRDSNYGYTF

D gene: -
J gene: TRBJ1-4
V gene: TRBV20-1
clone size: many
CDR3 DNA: TGCAGTGCTACAGGCCTTCACAATGAAAAACTGTTTTTT
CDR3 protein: CSATGLHNEKLFF

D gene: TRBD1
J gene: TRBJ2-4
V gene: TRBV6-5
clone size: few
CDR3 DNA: TGTGCCAGCAGTTACTCCCAGACAGGGCCAAACATTCAGTACTTC
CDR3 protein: CASSYSQTGPNIQYF

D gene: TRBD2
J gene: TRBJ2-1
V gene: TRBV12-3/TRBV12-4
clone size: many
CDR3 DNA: TGTGCCAGCAGTCCGGGACTAGCGGGCGAGCGGTTCTTC
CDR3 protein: CASSPGLAGERFF

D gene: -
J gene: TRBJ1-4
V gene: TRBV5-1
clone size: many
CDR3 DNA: TGCGCCAGCAGCTTGAGCGACAGAGAGAATGAAAAACTGTTTTTT
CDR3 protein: CASSLSDRENEKLFF

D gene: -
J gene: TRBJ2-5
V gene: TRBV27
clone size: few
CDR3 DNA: TGTGCCAGCAGTTTAAGGTCTCTGGGAGTGGAGACCCAGTACTTC
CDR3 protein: CASSLRSLGVETQYF

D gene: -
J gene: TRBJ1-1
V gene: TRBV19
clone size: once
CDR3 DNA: TGTGCCACCGACACAGGGTTCAATACTGAAGCTTTCTTT
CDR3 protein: CATDTGFNTEAFF

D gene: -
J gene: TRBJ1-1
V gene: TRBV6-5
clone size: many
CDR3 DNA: TGTGCCAGCAGTTGGGTAGGGCCTATGAACACTGAAGCTTTCTTT
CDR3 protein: CASSWVGPMNTEAFF

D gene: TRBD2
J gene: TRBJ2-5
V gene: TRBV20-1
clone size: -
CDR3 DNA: TGCAGGGGCCCAAAAGTTAGGACTAGCGGGGGTAGGGGAGAGACCCAGTACTTC
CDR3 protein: CRGPKVRTSGGRGETQYF

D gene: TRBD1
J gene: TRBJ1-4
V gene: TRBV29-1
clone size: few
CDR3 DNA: TGCAGCGCTACGACAGGGGGAGGTGAAAAACTGTTTTTT
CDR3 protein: CSATTGGGEKLFF

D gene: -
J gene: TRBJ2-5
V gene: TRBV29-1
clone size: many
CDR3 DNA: TGCAGCGTTGTCCGGGACAGAGGGGGGGAGACCCAGTACTTC
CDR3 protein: CSVVRDRGGETQYF

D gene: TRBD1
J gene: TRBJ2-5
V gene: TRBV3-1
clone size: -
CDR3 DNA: TGTGCCAGCAGCCCTTCAGGGGGCGCAGAGACCCAGTACTTC
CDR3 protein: CASSPSGGAETQYF